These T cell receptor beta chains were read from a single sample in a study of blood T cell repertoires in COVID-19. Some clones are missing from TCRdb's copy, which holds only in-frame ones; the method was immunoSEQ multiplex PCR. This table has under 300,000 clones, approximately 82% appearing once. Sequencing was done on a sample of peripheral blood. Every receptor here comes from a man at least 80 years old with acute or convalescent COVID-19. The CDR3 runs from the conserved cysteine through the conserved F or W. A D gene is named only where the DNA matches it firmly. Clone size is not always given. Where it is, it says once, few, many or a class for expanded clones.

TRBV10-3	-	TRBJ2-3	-	TGTGCCATCAGTGAGTCCGTGACACCATCTAGCACAGATACGCAGTATTTT	CAISESVTPSSTDTQYF
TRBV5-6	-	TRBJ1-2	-	TGTGCCAGCAGCGCCCAGACAGGATACTATGGCTACACCTTC	CASSAQTGYYGYTF
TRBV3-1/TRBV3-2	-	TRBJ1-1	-	TGTGCCAGCAGCCTCCGGGACACCCACACTGAAGCTTTCTTT	CASSLRDTHTEAFF
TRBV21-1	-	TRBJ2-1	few	TGTGCCAGCAGCTCCCTCAAGGAGGGGGCGGGTATTGAGCAGTTCTTC	CASSSLKEGAGIEQFF
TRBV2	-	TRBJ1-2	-	TGTGCCAGCAGGGGGGGGGTATATGGCTACACCTTC	CASRGGVYGYTF
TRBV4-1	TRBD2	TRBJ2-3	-	TGCGCCAGCAGCCGAGCGGGAGGTGGCACAGATACGCAGTATTTT	CASSRAGGGTDTQYF
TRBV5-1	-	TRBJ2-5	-	TGCGCCAGCAGCCCGAGCGGGCGGGAGACCCAGTACTTC	CASSPSGRETQYF
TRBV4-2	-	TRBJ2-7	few	TGTGCCAGCAGCCAAGAGCAGGACAGTACCTACGAGCAGTACTTC	CASSQEQDSTYEQYF
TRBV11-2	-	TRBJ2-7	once	TGTGCCAGCAGCTTAACCGACAGTTCCGAGCAGTACTTC	CASSLTDSSEQYF
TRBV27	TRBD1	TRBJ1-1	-	TGTGCCAGCAGTTTATCGGTGACAGGGGGTAGAACTGAAGCTTTCTTT	CASSLSVTGGRTEAFF
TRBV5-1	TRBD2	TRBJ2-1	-	TGCGCCAGCAAGGATAGCGGGGACAATGAGCAGTTCTTC	CASKDSGDNEQFF
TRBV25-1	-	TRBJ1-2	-	TGTGCCAGCACCGATGGCGGAAACTATGGCTACACCTTC	CASTDGGNYGYTF
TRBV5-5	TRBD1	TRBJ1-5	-	TGTGCCAGCAGCTTCGGGACAGTCAATCAGCCCCAGCATTTT	CASSFGTVNQPQHF
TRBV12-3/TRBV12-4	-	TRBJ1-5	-	TGTGCCAGCAGTTTATATGGAGCTCAGCCCCAGCATTTT	CASSLYGAQPQHF
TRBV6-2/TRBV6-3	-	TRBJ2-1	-	TGTGCCAGCAGTTTCAGATACAATGAGCAGTTCTTC	CASSFRYNEQFF
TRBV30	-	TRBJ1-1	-	TGTGCCTGGAGTGGACAGCTATTTACTGAAGCTTTCTTT	CAWSGQLFTEAFF
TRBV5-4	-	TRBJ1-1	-	TGTGCCAGCAGCTTGGTGAGGAGTCCGAACACTGAAGCTTTCTTT	CASSLVRSPNTEAFF
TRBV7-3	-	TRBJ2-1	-	TGTGCCAGCAGCCGTAGCGCGTACAATGAGCAGTTCTTC	CASSRSAYNEQFF
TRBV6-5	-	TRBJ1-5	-	TGTGCCAGCACCTTAATGACAGCTAACAATCAGCCCCAGCATTTT	CASTLMTANNQPQHF
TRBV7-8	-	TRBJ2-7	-	TGTGCCAGCAGCTTATCAGGCCCGTCTGACTACGAGCAGTACTTC	CASSLSGPSDYEQYF
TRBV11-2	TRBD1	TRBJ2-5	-	TGTGCCAGCAGCCAAGTGGGACAGGCTATAGGGACCCAGTACTTC	CASSQVGQAIGTQYF
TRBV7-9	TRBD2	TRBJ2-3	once	TGTGCCAGCAGCTTAGCGGGAGGGAGCACAGATACGCAGTATTTT	CASSLAGGSTDTQYF
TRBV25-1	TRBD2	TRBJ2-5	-	TGTGCCAGCAGGGGTCCTAGCGGGAGGGCCTATGAGACCCAGTACTTC	CASRGPSGRAYETQYF
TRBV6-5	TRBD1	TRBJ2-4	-	TGTGCCAGCAGGGACAGGGGCCTGGCCAAAAACATTCAGTACTTC	CASRDRGLAKNIQYF
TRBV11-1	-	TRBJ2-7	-	TGTGCCAGCAGCTTAGGAGAAAACTACGAGCAGTACTTC	CASSLGENYEQYF
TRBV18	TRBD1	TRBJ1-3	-	TGTGCCAGCTCACCAAGGACAGGGCGGGACTCTGGAAACACCATATATTTT	CASSPRTGRDSGNTIYF
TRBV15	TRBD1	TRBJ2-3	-	TGTGCCACCAGCAGAGTAGGACAGGGCCAACCCCAGGGTACGCAGTATTTT	CATSRVGQGQPQGTQYF
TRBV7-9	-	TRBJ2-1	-	TGTGCCAGCAGCTTTTCCGCGTACCGTAACAATGAGCAGTTCTTC	CASSFSAYRNNEQFF
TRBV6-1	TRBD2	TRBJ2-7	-	TGTGCCAGCAGTGATTCTAGCGGGAGGGCCGACGAGCAGTACTTC	CASSDSSGRADEQYF
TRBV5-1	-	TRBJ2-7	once	TGCGCCAGCAGCTTGGTTGGGGGCCCCTGGGAGCAGTACTTC	CASSLVGGPWEQYF
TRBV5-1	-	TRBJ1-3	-	TGCGCCAGCAGCTTGGGTGAGACAGTCTCTGGAAACACCATATATTTT	CASSLGETVSGNTIYF
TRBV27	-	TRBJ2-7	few	TGTGCCAGCAGTTTATTCGGGGAAAACTACGAGCAGTACTTC	CASSLFGENYEQYF
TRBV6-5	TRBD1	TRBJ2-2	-	TGTGCCATCCCACAGGGGATGAACACCGGGGAGCTGTTTTTT	CAIPQGMNTGELFF
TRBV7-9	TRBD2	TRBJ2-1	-	TGTGCCAGCAGCAATGTCTGGGCGGGGGGCTACAATGAGCAGTTCTTC	CASSNVWAGGYNEQFF
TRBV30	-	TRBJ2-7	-	TGTGCCTGGAGTGTTTCAGGGTTATACGAGCAGTACTTC	CAWSVSGLYEQYF
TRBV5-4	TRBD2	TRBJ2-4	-	TGTGCCAGCAGCCAAGGGACTAGCGGGAGATTCGCCAAAAACATTCAGTACTTC	CASSQGTSGRFAKNIQYF
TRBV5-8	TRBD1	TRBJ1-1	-	TGTGCCAGCAGCCCCCGACAGGGTATGAGGACTGAAGCTTTCTTT	CASSPRQGMRTEAFF
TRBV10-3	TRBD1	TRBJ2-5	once	TGTGCCATCAGTGAGTCCATTGGGACAGGGGGTTCCGGGACCCAGTACTTC	CAISESIGTGGSGTQYF
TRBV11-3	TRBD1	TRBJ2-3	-	TGTGCCAGCAGCTTGGGACAGGCACTGAACACAGATACGCAGTATTTT	CASSLGQALNTDTQYF
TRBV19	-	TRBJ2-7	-	TGTGCCAGTAGCTTTGTCGTGGCCTTCGGACAATACGAGCAGTACTTC	CASSFVVAFGQYEQYF
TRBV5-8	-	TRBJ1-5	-	TGTGCCAGCAGCTTGGGCCCGCGGGGGTATAGCAATCAGCCCCAGCATTTT	CASSLGPRGYSNQPQHF
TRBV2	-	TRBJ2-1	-	TGTGCCAGCAAGCAGGGTTGGGAGCAGTTCTTC	CASKQGWEQFF
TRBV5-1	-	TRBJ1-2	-	TGCGCCAGCAGCTTGGGCCCTTCCCAGAACTATGGCTACACCTTC	CASSLGPSQNYGYTF
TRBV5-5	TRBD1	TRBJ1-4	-	TGTGCCAGCAGCTTAACGTGGACAGGCGCAACTAATGAAAAACTGTTTTTT	CASSLTWTGATNEKLFF
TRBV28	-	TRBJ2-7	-	-	CASSSSGGQSSYEQYF
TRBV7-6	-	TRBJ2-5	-	TGTGCCAGCAGCCCTAGGGGGGACAGTATAGAGACCCAGTACTTC	CASSPRGDSIETQYF
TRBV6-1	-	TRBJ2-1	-	TGTGCCAGCAGTGATTTTTCACTAGTCTCCTACAATGAGCAGTTCTTC	CASSDFSLVSYNEQFF
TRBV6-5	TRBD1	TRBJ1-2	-	TGTGCCAGCAGTTACCGGGACAGGGGCCCATGGGGCTACACCTTC	CASSYRDRGPWGYTF
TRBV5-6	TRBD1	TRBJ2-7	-	TGTGCCAGCAGCCACTTTGGGACAGGAGTGACACTAACCTACGAGCAGTACTTC	CASSHFGTGVTLTYEQYF
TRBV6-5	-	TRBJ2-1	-	TGTGCCAGCGCCAAGGGGGTAAGCAATGAGCAGTTCTTC	CASAKGVSNEQFF
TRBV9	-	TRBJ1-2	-	TGTGCCAGCAGCGTAGCTACTACAGGAGATGGCTACACCTTC	CASSVATTGDGYTF
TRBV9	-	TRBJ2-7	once	TGTGCCAGCAGCGTAGATGGGGGGTATGGCGAGCAGTACTTC	CASSVDGGYGEQYF
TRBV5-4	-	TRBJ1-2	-	TGTGCCAGCAGCTTGGCCGGGATGTTCGGCTACACCTTC	CASSLAGMFGYTF
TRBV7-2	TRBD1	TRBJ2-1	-	TGTGCCAGCAGCTTGCGACAGGGTTTATCTGAGCAGTTCTTC	CASSLRQGLSEQFF
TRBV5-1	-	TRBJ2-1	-	TGCGCCAGCAGCAGCAGCGGGTCAACCTACAATGAGCAGTTCTTC	CASSSSGSTYNEQFF
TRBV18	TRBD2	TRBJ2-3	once	TGTGCCAGCTCACCTGGACTAGCGGGGCCTAGCACAGATACGCAGTATTTT	CASSPGLAGPSTDTQYF
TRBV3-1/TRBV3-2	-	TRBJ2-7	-	TGTGCCAGCAGCCAAGTTTACGGGGGGCAGCATACCTACGAGCAGTACTTC	CASSQVYGGQHTYEQYF